Below are 18 T cell receptor beta chains sequenced from a single sample in a study of blood T cell repertoires in COVID-19. Assay used: immunoSEQ multiplex PCR; TCRdb lists only in-frame clones, some missing. The sample contains 150,000 to 200,000 clones, roughly 88% of which appear only once. Material: PBMCs or T cells enriched from blood (not recorded which). Source of these receptors: a woman in her sixties or seventies who had recovered from COVID-19.

This clone was counted a single time. This chain connects TRBV9 to TRBJ1-1, with D tentatively TRBD1 (5 bases). Looked up from germline, CDR1 is SGDLS and CDR2 is YYNGEE. With 4 bases removed from V and 6 bases from J, the gap between germline ends came to 13 bases. The CDR3 length is 13 residues. The CDR3 loop reads CASSTETVSEAFF. The CDR3 region has the DNA TGTGCCAGCAGCACAGAGACAGTATCTGAAGCTTTCTTT. The whole variable domain, filled in from reference TRBV9 and TRBJ1-1, reads DSGVTQTPKHLITATGQRVTLRCSPRSGDLSVYWYQQSLDQGLQFLIQYYNGEERAKGNILERFSAQQFPDLHSELNLSSLELGDSALYFCASSTETVSEAFFGQGTRLTVV.

The chain couples TRBV19 to TRBJ2-7, with TRBD2 matching 7 bases. The CDR3 has 14 amino acids. Germline V CDR1 and CDR2: LNHDA, SQIVND (reference sequence). Trimming took 9 bases from V and 4 from J; bases not matched to a gene: 12. CDR3 residues: CASRRASGIYEQYF. The CDR3 coding sequence is TGTGCCAGCCGCCGGGCTAGCGGAATATACGAGCAGTACTTC.

The chain recombines TRBV5-1 with TRBJ1-1, with D possibly being TRBD1 (6 bases). The CDR3 totals 15 residues. Per the germline V gene, CDR1 is SGHRS and CDR2 is YFSETQ. Trimming pared 2 bases from V and 0 bases from J, leaving 11 bases between. The CDR3 coding sequence is TGCGCCAGCAGCTTTCAGGGGTTTATGAACACTGAAGCTTTCTTT. This encodes CASSFQGFMNTEAFF.

This clone was seen a handful of times. CDR3 DNA sequence: TGCGCCAGCAGCTTGGGAACAGGGGGCGTCCACGAGCAGTACTTC. Translated: CASSLGTGGVHEQYF. The chain is built from TRBV5-1 and TRBJ2-7; 9 bases match TRBD1. Germline V gene sequence: CDR1 SGHRS, CDR2 YFSETQ. The CDR3 totals 15 residues. The V segment lost 0 bases and the J segment 5 bases; nucleotides outside the gene matches: 6. Variable domain in full (rest from reference TRBV5-1 and TRBJ2-7): KAGVTQTPRYLIKTRGQQVTLSCSPISGHRSVSWYQQTPGQGLQFLFEYFSETQRNKGNFPGRFSGRQFSNSRSEMNVSTLELGDSALYLCASSLGTGGVHEQYFGPGTRLTVT.

The chain is built from TRBV29-1 and TRBJ1-4; D perhaps matches TRBD1 (5 bases). Per germline, CDR1 SQVTM and CDR2 ANQGSEA. V was cut by 3 bases and J by 8 bases, with 16 bases left in between. The CDR3 is 14 amino acids. The chain's CDR3 is CSVEPRDQYEKLFF. DNA for the CDR3: TGCAGCGTTGAGCCGCGGGACCAGTACGAAAAACTGTTTTTT.

The V call is TRBV7-2, the J call TRBJ1-5; 7 bases line up with TRBD1. CDR1 SGHTA and CDR2 FQGNSA come from the germline V gene. J was trimmed by 4 bases and V by 5 bases; bases with no gene match: 8. The CDR3 totals 15 residues. CDR3 amino acids: CASSPAPGQNQPQHF. Written as DNA, the CDR3 is TGTGCCAGCAGCCCAGCTCCGGGACAGAATCAGCCCCAGCATTTT.

V gene TRBV6-5 combines with J gene TRBJ2-2; 9 bases map to TRBD1. CDR1 and CDR2 (germline): MNHEY, SVGAGI. This CDR3 spans 15 amino acids. V trimming: 6 bases; J trimming: 9 bases; junction bases outside the gene matches: 11. This chain's CDR3 is CASRKGTGTARELFF. The CDR3 DNA is TGTGCCAGCAGAAAAGGGACAGGGACGGCGCGGGAGCTGTTTTTT.

The V gene is TRBV9, the J gene TRBJ2-5; D uncertain. Trimming stripped 1 base from V and 1 base from J, with 5 bases between. Germline V CDR1 and CDR2: SGDLS, YYNGEE. This CDR3 is 13 amino acids long. Here the CDR3 DNA reads TGTGCCAGCAGCGTAACGGTCCAAGAGACCCAGTACTTC. Its translation: CASSVTVQETQYF.

The V and J genes are TRBV5-1 and TRBJ2-3; 7 nucleotides align to TRBD1. V dropped 7 bases and J dropped 2; count of bases not matched to a gene: 7. The CDR3 loop spans 14 amino acids. The germline CDR1 and CDR2 sequences are SGHRS and YFSETQ. The CDR3 protein is CASRDSPTTDTQYF. DNA of the CDR3: TGCGCCAGCCGGGACAGTCCCACCACAGATACGCAGTATTTT.

Details on this clone: This sample includes further DNA sequences coding for the same CDR3. CDR3 in DNA: TGTGCCAGCAGTCCAAGGGGGCGCAATCAGCCCCAGCATTTT. Protein: CASSPRGRNQPQHF. V and J are TRBV6-5 and TRBJ1-5, with TRBD1 identical over 7 bases. Germline CDR1 reads MNHEY; CDR2 reads SVGAGI. V trimming: 5 bases; J trimming: 2 bases; junction bases outside the gene matches: 3. CDR3 length: 14 amino acids.

The V gene is TRBV29-1, the J gene TRBJ2-1; 10 bases fit TRBD2. This CDR3 has 14 amino acids. V was pared by 3 bases and J by 4 bases, with 3 bases of the junction left unmatched. CDR1 is SQVTM and CDR2 is ANQGSEA in the germline V gene. The DNA for the CDR3 is TGCAGCGTTGACAGCGGGAGGGGGTACAATGAGCAGTTCTTC. Amino acid sequence: CSVDSGRGYNEQFF.

The chain joins TRBV29-1 to TRBJ2-5, with 8 bases aligning to TRBD2. Germline V gene sequence: CDR1 SQVTM, CDR2 ANQGSEA. J was trimmed by 5 bases and V by 5 bases; bases with no gene match: 7. The CDR3 length is 13 residues. This chain's CDR3 is CSVFTSGRETQYF. In DNA form, the CDR3 reads TGCAGCGTTTTCACTAGCGGCCGGGAGACCCAGTACTTC.

This chain links TRBV5-1 with TRBJ2-7; 7 positions agree with TRBD2. V shed 5 bases, J shed 1 base, and the junction held 6 bases outside the gene matches. CDR1 and CDR2 (germline): SGHRS, YFSETQ. The CDR3 spans 14 residues. DNA of the CDR3: TGCGCCAGCAGTAGCGGGTTTCAATCCTACGAGCAGTACTTC. Translating gives CASSSGFQSYEQYF. The entire variable domain, with the rest obtained from reference TRBV5-1 and TRBJ2-7, is as follows: KAGVTQTPRYLIKTRGQQVTLSCSPISGHRSVSWYQQTPGQGLQFLFEYFSETQRNKGNFPGRFSGRQFSNSRSEMNVSTLELGDSALYLCASSSGFQSYEQYFGPGTRLTVT.

The V and J genes are TRBV6-2 or TRBV6-3 and TRBJ1-1, with D possibly being TRBD1 (5 bases). The CDR3 has 13 amino acids. Germline CDR1 is MNHEY and CDR2 is SVGEGT. The V gene lost 6 bases and the J gene lost 2 bases, with 10 bases spanning the gap. CDR3 amino acids: CASSPDINTEAFF. Written as DNA, the CDR3 is TGTGCCAGCAGCCCGGACATAAACACTGAAGCTTTCTTT.

The chain employs TRBV7-8 and TRBJ2-7; possible D gene TRBD2, 6 bases. Between the trimmed V and J ends, which lost 1 base and 4 bases, there was a span of 11 bases. Germline CDR1 SGHVS, CDR2 FQNEAQ. The length of the CDR3 is 14 residues. In DNA form, the CDR3 reads TGTGCCAGCAGCTTAGGGAGGGGTAGATACGAGCAGTACTTC. Its translation: CASSLGRGRYEQYF. Full variable domain (remainder filled in from reference TRBV7-8 and TRBJ2-7): GAGVSQSPRYKVAKRGQDVALRCDPISGHVSLFWYQQALGQGPEFLTYFQNEAQLDKSGLPSDRFFAERPEGSVSTLKIQRTQQEDSAVYLCASSLGRGRYEQYFGPGTRLTVT.

V is TRBV28 and J is TRBJ1-4, with unresolved D. The length of the CDR3 is 13 residues. Trimming took 6 bases from V and 8 from J, leaving 13 bases between them. Germline V gene lookup returns CDR1 MDHEN and CDR2 SYDVKM. The CDR3 protein is CASSLGRIEKLFF. The CDR3 DNA reads as TGTGCCAGCAGCCTCGGGAGGATCGAAAAACTGTTTTTT.

This chain uses TRBV7-9 with TRBJ1-2, with 7 bases fitting TRBD1. The germline CDR1 and CDR2 sequences are SEHNR and FQNEAQ (reference sequence). The CDR3 covers 15 residues. V lost 0 bases to trimming and J lost 5 bases; unmatched junction nucleotides: 6. DNA of the CDR3: TGTGCCAGCAGCTTAGCGCCTGGGACAGATTATGGCTACACCTTC. Its translation: CASSLAPGTDYGYTF.

The rearrangement links TRBV2 to TRBJ1-2; TRBD1 aligns across 9 bases. This CDR3 region has 13 residues. CDR1 is SNHLY, CDR2 FYNNEI, per germline. J gave up 7 bases and V 5 bases, and 5 bases lay outside the gene matches. The CDR3 loop is CASSSGTGSGYTF. The CDR3 nucleotides are TGTGCCAGCAGTTCCGGGACAGGGTCTGGCTACACCTTC.